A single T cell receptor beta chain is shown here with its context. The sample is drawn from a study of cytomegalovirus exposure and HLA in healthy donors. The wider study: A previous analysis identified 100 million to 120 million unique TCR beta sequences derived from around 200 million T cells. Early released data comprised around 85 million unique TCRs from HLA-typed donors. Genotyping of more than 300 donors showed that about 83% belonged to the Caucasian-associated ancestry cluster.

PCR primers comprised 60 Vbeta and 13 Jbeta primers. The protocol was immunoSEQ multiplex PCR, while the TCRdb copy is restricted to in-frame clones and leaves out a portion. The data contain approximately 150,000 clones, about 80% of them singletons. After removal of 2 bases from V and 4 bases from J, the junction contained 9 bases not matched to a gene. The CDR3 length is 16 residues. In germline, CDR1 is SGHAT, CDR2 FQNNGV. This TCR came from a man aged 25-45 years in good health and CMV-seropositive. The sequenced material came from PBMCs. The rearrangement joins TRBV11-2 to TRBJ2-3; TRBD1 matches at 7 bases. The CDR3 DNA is TGTGCCAGCAGCTTATCTCAGACAGGGCCGTCAGATACGCAGTATTTT. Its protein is CASSLSQTGPSDTQYF.